This T cell receptor (beta chain) is drawn from a study of PD-1 blockade in classical Hodgkin lymphoma. The data were produced by immunoSEQ multiplex PCR, yet TCRdb's version contains in-frame clones alone and is incomplete. Of tens of thousands of clones listed, approximately 87% are singletons. Every single patient, without exception, relapsed after autologous stem cell transplantation, and brentuximab vedotin exposure varied. The material was peripheral blood mononuclear cells (PBMCs), obtained before the second cycle of nivolumab. The sequence was obtained from a human donor with classical Hodgkin lymphoma.

The DNA for the CDR3 is TGTGCCAGTAGTTCTCCAGGCTCCTACAATGAGCAGTTCTTC. The encoded protein is CASSSPGSYNEQFF. The V gene is TRBV19, the J gene TRBJ2-1; the D is unclear. This CDR3 region has 14 residues. Germline V gene lookup returns CDR1 LNHDA and CDR2 SQIVND (reference sequence). The V gene lost 5 bases and the J gene lost 0 bases, with 8 bases spanning the gap.